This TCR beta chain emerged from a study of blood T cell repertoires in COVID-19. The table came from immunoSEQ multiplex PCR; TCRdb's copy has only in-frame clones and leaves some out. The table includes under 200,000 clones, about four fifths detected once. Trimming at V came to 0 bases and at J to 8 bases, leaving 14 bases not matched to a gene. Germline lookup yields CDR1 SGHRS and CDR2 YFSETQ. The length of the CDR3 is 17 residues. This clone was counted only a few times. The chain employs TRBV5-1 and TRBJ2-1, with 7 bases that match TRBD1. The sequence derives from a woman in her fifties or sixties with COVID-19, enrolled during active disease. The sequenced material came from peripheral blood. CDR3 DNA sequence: TGCGCCAGCAGCTTGGGGGACAGTTTAGAGGGGGCCCATGAGCAGTTCTTC. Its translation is CASSLGDSLEGAHEQFF.